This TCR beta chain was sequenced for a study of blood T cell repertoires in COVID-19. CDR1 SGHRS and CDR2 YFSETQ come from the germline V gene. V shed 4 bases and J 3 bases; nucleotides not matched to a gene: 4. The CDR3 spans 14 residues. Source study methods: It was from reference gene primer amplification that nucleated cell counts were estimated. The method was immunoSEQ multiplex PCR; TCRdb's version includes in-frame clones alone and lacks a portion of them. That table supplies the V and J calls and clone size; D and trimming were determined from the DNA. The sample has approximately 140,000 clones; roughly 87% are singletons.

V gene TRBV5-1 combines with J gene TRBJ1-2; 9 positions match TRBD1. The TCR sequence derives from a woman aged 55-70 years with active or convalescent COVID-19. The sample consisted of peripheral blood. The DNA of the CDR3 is TGCGCCAGCAGCAAGGACAGGGGTGACTATGGCTACACCTTC. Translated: CASSKDRGDYGYTF.